This T cell receptor (beta chain) was recorded in a study of identical twins. The CDR3 contains 12 residues. One entry per CDR3 protein, called by TCRdb with MiXCR from the 5' RACE reads. The sample lists some 440,000 distinct CDR3 sequences; 24% were seen once. This same sample was also taken into another study, of T cells expressing NK-cell markers. That study reports: NKG2C+ dominant clonotype frequencies in roughly six donors were roughly 1.0-7.5% of CD8+ T cells.

The V gene is TRBV21-1, the J gene TRBJ1-2; TRBD1, the table's D call, lacks a check against the DNA. TRBV21-1 counts as a pseudogene. Sequencing input: CD4+ T cells sorted from blood. The sequence came from a woman aged 18-29 years in good health. In DNA, the CDR3 is TGTGCCAGCAGCAAAGACAGGGAAGGCTACACCTTC. Translation: CASSKDREGYTF.